This TCR beta chain was captured by sequencing in a study of cytomegalovirus exposure and HLA in healthy donors. Overall study results and limits: Several of the most significant clusters were apparently associated with common viral pathogens in a later analysis. Later analysis found that TCR beta chains associated with HLA were more clonally expanded than other, equally common chains. When analyzed later, the rates of TCR association showed variation by HLA locus, with DRB1 the most and HLA-C the fewest. When analyzed later, a missense DCLRE1C variant was found to be linked to TCR beta V- and J-gene trimming.

The PCR ran on 60 Vbeta and 13 Jbeta primers. Assay used: immunoSEQ multiplex PCR; TCRdb lists only in-frame clones, some missing. Among more than 110,000 clones, around 85% were seen once, and the ten largest hold roughly 4.2%. On this clone: Its antigen is not identified.

The CDR3 is 13 amino acids. V gave up 5 bases and J gave up 7 bases, with 9 bases separating them. From germline, CDR1 is MNHEY and CDR2 SVGAGI. This clonotype was sampled from a man between 40 and 49 years old in good health and CMV-seropositive. This chain connects TRBV6-5 to TRBJ1-6; D unclear. Input material: PBMCs. The CDR3 nucleotides read TGTGCCAGCAGTCAGGTCCCGAATTCACCCCTCCACTTT. Protein sequence: CASSQVPNSPLHF.